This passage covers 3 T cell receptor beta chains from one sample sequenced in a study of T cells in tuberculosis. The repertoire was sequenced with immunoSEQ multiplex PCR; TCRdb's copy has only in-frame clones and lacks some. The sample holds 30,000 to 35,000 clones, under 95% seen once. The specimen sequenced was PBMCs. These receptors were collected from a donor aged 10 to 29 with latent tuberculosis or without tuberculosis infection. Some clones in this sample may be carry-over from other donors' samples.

CDR3 nucleotides: TGTGCCATCAGTGAAACACAGGGAAGTCAGCCCCAGCATTTT. Its translation is CAISETQGSQPQHF. V and J are TRBV10-3 and TRBJ1-5; D possibly corresponds to TRBD1 (6 bases). Germline CDR1 ENHRY, CDR2 SYGVKD. V was cut by 3 bases and J by 6 bases, with 12 bases left in between. The length of the CDR3 is 14 residues.

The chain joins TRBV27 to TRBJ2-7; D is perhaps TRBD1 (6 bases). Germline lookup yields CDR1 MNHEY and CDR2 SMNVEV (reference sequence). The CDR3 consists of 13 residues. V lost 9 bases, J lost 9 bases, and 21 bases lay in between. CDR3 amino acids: CASSRDTLLGQYF. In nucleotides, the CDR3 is TGTGCCAGTTCCCGGGACACCCTGTTAGGGCAGTACTTC.

CDR3: CASSPRQAGPSYNEQFF. CDR3 in DNA: TGTGCCAGCAGTCCACGACAGGCCGGACCGTCCTACAATGAGCAGTTCTTC. The rearrangement uses TRBV2 and TRBJ2-1; D possibly corresponds to TRBD1 (6 bases). V lost 5 bases to trimming and J lost 1 base, with 18 bases between them. Germline V gene lookup returns CDR1 SNHLY and CDR2 FYNNEI. The CDR3 contains 17 residues.